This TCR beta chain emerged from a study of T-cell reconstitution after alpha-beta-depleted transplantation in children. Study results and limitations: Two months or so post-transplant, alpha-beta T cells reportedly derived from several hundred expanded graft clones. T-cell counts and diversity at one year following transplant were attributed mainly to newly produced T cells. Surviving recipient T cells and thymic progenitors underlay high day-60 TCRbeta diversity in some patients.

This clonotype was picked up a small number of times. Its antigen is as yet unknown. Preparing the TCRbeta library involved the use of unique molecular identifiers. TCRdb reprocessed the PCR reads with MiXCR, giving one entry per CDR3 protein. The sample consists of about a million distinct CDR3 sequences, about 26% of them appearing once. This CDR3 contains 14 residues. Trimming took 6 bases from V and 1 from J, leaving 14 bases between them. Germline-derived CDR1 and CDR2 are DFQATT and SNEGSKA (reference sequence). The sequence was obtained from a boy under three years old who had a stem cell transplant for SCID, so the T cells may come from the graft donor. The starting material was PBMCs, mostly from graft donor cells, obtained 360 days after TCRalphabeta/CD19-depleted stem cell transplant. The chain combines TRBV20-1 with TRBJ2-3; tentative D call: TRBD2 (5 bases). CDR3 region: CSAGGRNGTDTQYF. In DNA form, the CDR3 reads TGCAGTGCCGGCGGGCGGAACGGCACAGATACGCAGTATTTT.